This T cell receptor beta chain was recovered during a study of identical twins (TCRdb year 2016). About the full investigation: To test whether fetal clonotypes persist, this study deep-sequenced TCR alpha and beta repertoires from monozygotic twins, from unrelated adults of various ages, and from cord blood. To rule out contamination, replicate twin experiments were performed at different times with different library preparation protocols. The paper's findings and limits, for the study overall: Fewer insertions were carried by abundant cord blood beta clonotypes, a similar but weaker trend appeared in young adult naive repertoires, and no such trend appeared in memory repertoires. Because the same donors could not be followed over many years, the conclusions depended on cross-sectional statistical analysis. Recombination models systematically underestimated out-of-frame TCR alpha sharing in monozygotic twins but agreed with sharing between unrelated individuals. Invariant T cells such as MAIT and iNKT could partly confound zero-insertion analyses, though diverse VJ usage argued against this for most clonotypes. A weaker excess of twin sharing was found in beta out-of-frame sequences because the signal-to-noise ratio was lowered by fewer shared sequences. Compared with coincidental sharing between unrelated individuals, out-of-frame TCR alpha sequences shared between twins had an excess of sequences with low generation probability.

V is shortened by 4 bases, J by 5 bases, and the region joining them spans 8 bases. The cysteine opens and the phenylalanine closes a CDR3 of 13 amino acids. Only the CDR3 portion is preserved as DNA: 39 bases, with reading frame beginning at the first base. In the germline V gene, CDR1 corresponds to KGHDR and CDR2 to SFDVKD. Of note for this clonotype: Its recognized antigen is unknown. There are no base qualities to consult, and no much larger clone falls within one base.

Receptors were amplified or captured by 5' RACE. TCRdb records Illumina HiSeq 2000 as the sequencer. Template switching introduced a universal primer binding site; the final cDNA contained a unique molecular identifier, enabling accurate counting of TCR cDNA molecules. First-strand cDNA for TCR alpha and beta chains was synthesized from specific primers in the conserved constant-segment region. To control for contamination, every cDNA library was double barcoded, receiving both a SMART-Mk sample barcode and Illumina barcodes. TruSeq adapter sequences along with Illumina sample barcodes were introduced in two successive PCR steps. The TCR alpha and beta cDNA libraries were sequenced on the Illumina HiSeq platform using custom primers. The paper's processing steps were these. MiGEC processed the raw reads to extract unique molecular identifiers, while MiXCR was used to determine the CDR3 positions. Recombination models were inferred per individual with the repgenHMM and IGoR tools using an EM algorithm. Shared clonotype analysis was performed with the tcR package in R, normalizing sharing by the product of cloneset sizes. To study raw recombination without the effects of thymic and clonal selection, out-of-frame nonproductive sequences were analyzed. TCRdb's own reprocessing of the public reads used fastp at Q25 and MiXCR and kept productive beta chains. Each record represents a unique CDR3 protein, reported with the most common genes and DNA among its rows. TCRdb, not the original authors, processed these V and J calls. The sample contains about 480,000 distinct CDR3 sequences, approximately 15% of them found a single time. The biggest ten clones account for approximately 0.52% of the sample.

Only healthy Caucasian donors were included. Three pairs of female monozygotic twins, all aged about 18 to 30 years, made up the twin cohort. Positive isolation kits from Invitrogen were used to isolate the CD4+ and CD8+ T cell populations. These data are also associated with another study on yellow fever vaccine responses in identical twins. Per the second study: According to the authors, in identical twins the way T cells responded to vaccination appeared partly convergent and partly personalized. The study precisely tracked vaccine-responding T cell clones in identical twins.

The source is a woman aged 18-29 years in good health. The sample taken for sequencing was CD4+ T cells sorted from blood. This chain joins TRBV24-1 to TRBJ2-1; no D gene can be assigned with confidence. The nucleotide sequence reads as follows: TGTGCCACCAGTGACTACTATAACAATGAGCAGTTCTTC. Its protein is CATSDYYNNEQFF.